These T cell receptor beta chains were read from a single sample in a study of blood T cell repertoires in COVID-19. Using immunoSEQ multiplex PCR, the repertoire was profiled, and TCRdb retains in-frame clones only, with some absent. Found here are around 180,000 clones, around 80% of them singletons; the top ten hold 17%. Sequenced input: PBMCs or T cells enriched from blood (not recorded which). These receptors were taken from a woman aged 45-65 years with acute COVID-19. CDR3s include the opening cysteine and the closing phenylalanine or tryptophan. The order of the fields is V gene, J gene, clone size, D gene, CDR3 protein, CDR3 DNA. A D gene is named only where the DNA matches it firmly. Size is omitted from some rows. Given values are once, few, many or a class for expanded clones.

v_call: TRBV5-4; j_call: TRBJ2-1; clone_size: .; d_call: .; cdr3_aa: CASSLDDPEVPEQFF; cdr3_nt: TGTGCCAGCAGCTTGGATGATCCCGAGGTCCCTGAGCAGTTCTTC
v_call: TRBV7-2; j_call: TRBJ1-6; clone_size: .; d_call: .; cdr3_aa: CASSSMNSPLHF; cdr3_nt: TGTGCCAGCAGCTCAATGAATTCACCCCTCCACTTT
v_call: TRBV6-5; j_call: TRBJ2-3; clone_size: once; d_call: .; cdr3_aa: CASRGGTDTQYF; cdr3_nt: TGTGCCAGCCGCGGGGGCACAGATACGCAGTATTTT
v_call: TRBV7-2; j_call: TRBJ1-6; clone_size: .; d_call: TRBD1; cdr3_aa: CASSSAGTGVRALHF; cdr3_nt: TGTGCCAGCAGCTCTGCCGGGACAGGGGTTCGGGCCCTCCACTTT
v_call: TRBV9; j_call: TRBJ1-2; clone_size: .; d_call: TRBD1; cdr3_aa: CASSPETGAYGYTF; cdr3_nt: TGTGCCAGCAGCCCAGAGACAGGGGCCTATGGCTACACCTTC
v_call: TRBV6-5; j_call: TRBJ1-2; clone_size: .; d_call: TRBD1; cdr3_aa: CASAGGQGHYGYTF; cdr3_nt: TGTGCCAGCGCCGGGGGACAGGGACACTATGGCTACACCTTC
v_call: TRBV4-1; j_call: TRBJ2-2; clone_size: .; d_call: TRBD2; cdr3_aa: CASSQEGTSGGRGGELFF; cdr3_nt: TGCGCCAGCAGCCAAGAGGGCACTAGCGGGGGGAGGGGCGGGGAGCTGTTTTTT
v_call: TRBV5-4; j_call: TRBJ2-3; clone_size: once; d_call: .; cdr3_aa: CASSRPTGSGTDTQYF; cdr3_nt: TGTGCCAGCAGTCGCCCAACAGGGAGTGGTACAGATACGCAGTATTTT
v_call: TRBV7-9; j_call: TRBJ2-5; clone_size: .; d_call: TRBD1; cdr3_aa: CASSFITGDQETQYF; cdr3_nt: TGTGCCAGCAGCTTTATTACAGGGGACCAAGAGACCCAGTACTTC
v_call: TRBV7-2; j_call: TRBJ1-6; clone_size: few; d_call: .; cdr3_aa: CASSLQGKGSPLHF; cdr3_nt: TGTGCCAGCAGCTTACAGGGAAAGGGTTCACCCCTCCACTTT
v_call: TRBV7-2; j_call: TRBJ2-5; clone_size: .; d_call: .; cdr3_aa: CASSLNTGLETQYF; cdr3_nt: TGTGCCAGCAGCTTAAATACGGGGTTAGAGACCCAGTACTTC
v_call: TRBV29-1; j_call: TRBJ2-5; clone_size: .; d_call: TRBD1; cdr3_aa: CSSRNPRDRGQETQYF; cdr3_nt: TGCAGCTCAAGGAACCCCCGGGACAGGGGGCAAGAGACCCAGTACTTC
v_call: TRBV7-9; j_call: TRBJ1-1; clone_size: .; d_call: .; cdr3_aa: CASRFTDSLSSEAFF; cdr3_nt: TGTGCCAGCAGGTTCACCGACAGCCTCTCTAGTGAAGCTTTCTTT
v_call: TRBV7-9; j_call: TRBJ2-5; clone_size: .; d_call: TRBD2; cdr3_aa: CASSKTGEGETQYF; cdr3_nt: TGTGCCAGCAGCAAGACGGGGGAGGGAGAGACCCAGTACTTC
v_call: TRBV24-1; j_call: TRBJ1-6; clone_size: .; d_call: TRBD1; cdr3_aa: CATSDSTGGAHSPLHF; cdr3_nt: TGTGCCACCAGTGATTCGACAGGGGGGGCCCATTCACCCCTCCACTTT
v_call: TRBV18; j_call: TRBJ2-3; clone_size: .; d_call: .; cdr3_aa: CASSPPREEQYF; cdr3_nt: TGTGCCAGCTCACCACCCAGGGAGGAGCAGTATTTT
v_call: TRBV30; j_call: TRBJ1-2; clone_size: .; d_call: TRBD1; cdr3_aa: CAWSGTAARGLGYGYTF; cdr3_nt: TGTGCCTGGAGCGGTACAGCAGCCAGGGGGCTAGGGTATGGCTACACCTTC
v_call: TRBV4-3; j_call: TRBJ2-4; clone_size: .; d_call: .; cdr3_aa: CASSQDLLAIAKNIQYF; cdr3_nt: TGCGCCAGCAGCCAAGACCTCTTGGCAATAGCCAAAAACATTCAGTACTTC
v_call: TRBV6-5; j_call: TRBJ1-5; clone_size: .; d_call: .; cdr3_aa: CASTLPGNSNQPQHF; cdr3_nt: TGTGCCAGCACCTTGCCAGGGAATAGCAATCAGCCCCAGCATTTT
v_call: TRBV7-2; j_call: TRBJ2-5; clone_size: .; d_call: .; cdr3_aa: CASSLPPSRETQYF; cdr3_nt: TGTGCCAGCAGCTTACCTCCCTCCCGGGAGACCCAGTACTTC
v_call: TRBV5-6; j_call: TRBJ1-4; clone_size: .; d_call: .; cdr3_aa: CASSFQGDEKLFF; cdr3_nt: TGTGCCAGCAGCTTCCAGGGTGATGAAAAACTGTTTTTT
v_call: TRBV4-1; j_call: TRBJ1-1; clone_size: .; d_call: .; cdr3_aa: CASSQWEDLNTEAFF; cdr3_nt: TGCGCCAGCAGCCAATGGGAGGACCTGAACACTGAAGCTTTCTTT
v_call: TRBV10-3; j_call: TRBJ2-5; clone_size: .; d_call: .; cdr3_aa: CATKSQGGTQYF; cdr3_nt: TGTGCCACCAAAAGCCAGGGAGGGACCCAGTACTTC
v_call: TRBV10-2; j_call: TRBJ2-3; clone_size: .; d_call: .; cdr3_aa: CASRGLGGGPYTQYF; cdr3_nt: TGCGCCAGCAGGGGTTTGGGAGGCGGCCCATATACGCAGTATTTT
v_call: TRBV5-1; j_call: TRBJ2-1; clone_size: .; d_call: TRBD2; cdr3_aa: CASSLVGGAYNEQFF; cdr3_nt: TGCGCCAGCAGCTTGGTCGGGGGGGCCTACAATGAGCAGTTCTTC
v_call: TRBV6-2/TRBV6-3; j_call: TRBJ1-2; clone_size: .; d_call: .; cdr3_aa: CASSFSPGGNYGYTF; cdr3_nt: TGTGCCAGCAGCTTCTCCCCGGGGGGGAACTATGGCTACACCTTC
v_call: TRBV7-9; j_call: TRBJ2-3; clone_size: .; d_call: TRBD1; cdr3_aa: CASSSTGEEDTQYF; cdr3_nt: TGTGCCAGCAGCTCGACAGGGGAAGAGGATACGCAGTATTTT
v_call: TRBV10-1; j_call: TRBJ2-5; clone_size: .; d_call: TRBD1; cdr3_aa: CASSERTGGSETQYF; cdr3_nt: TGCGCCAGCAGTGAGCGGACAGGAGGCTCGGAGACCCAGTACTTC
v_call: TRBV18; j_call: TRBJ1-5; clone_size: .; d_call: TRBD1; cdr3_aa: CASALEGGGQPQHF; cdr3_nt: TGTGCCAGCGCCCTGGAAGGGGGCGGTCAGCCCCAGCATTTT
v_call: TRBV10-3; j_call: TRBJ1-1; clone_size: .; d_call: TRBD1; cdr3_aa: CAISDRQGTEAFF; cdr3_nt: TGTGCCATCAGTGATAGACAGGGGACTGAAGCTTTCTTT
v_call: TRBV19; j_call: TRBJ2-5; clone_size: .; d_call: TRBD2; cdr3_aa: CASSIFSSGAETQYF; cdr3_nt: TGTGCCAGTAGTATTTTCTCTAGCGGGGCCGAGACCCAGTACTTC
v_call: TRBV18; j_call: TRBJ1-1; clone_size: .; d_call: .; cdr3_aa: CASSPDQYPEAFF; cdr3_nt: TGTGCCAGCTCACCCGATCAGTACCCTGAAGCTTTCTTT
v_call: TRBV7-2; j_call: TRBJ2-3; clone_size: few; d_call: TRBD1; cdr3_aa: CASRGQGTDTQYF; cdr3_nt: TGTGCCAGCAGGGGACAGGGCACAGATACGCAGTATTTT
v_call: TRBV6-5; j_call: TRBJ2-2; clone_size: .; d_call: TRBD2; cdr3_aa: CASRPGGSNTGELFF; cdr3_nt: TGTGCCAGCAGACCCGGGGGGTCGAACACCGGGGAGCTGTTTTTT
v_call: TRBV30; j_call: TRBJ1-5; clone_size: .; d_call: TRBD1; cdr3_aa: CAWSATGQGTNQPQHF; cdr3_nt: TGTGCCTGGAGTGCCACGGGACAGGGGACCAATCAGCCCCAGCATTTT
v_call: TRBV7-3; j_call: TRBJ2-5; clone_size: .; d_call: TRBD1; cdr3_aa: CASSRQGAETQYF; cdr3_nt: TGTGCCAGCAGCCGACAGGGGGCAGAGACCCAGTACTTC
v_call: TRBV4-3; j_call: TRBJ1-2; clone_size: .; d_call: .; cdr3_aa: CASSQATDVYGYTF; cdr3_nt: TGCGCCAGCAGCCAAGCAACAGACGTCTATGGCTACACCTTC
v_call: TRBV10-3; j_call: TRBJ1-5; clone_size: once; d_call: TRBD1; cdr3_aa: CAISEDRDSSNQPQHF; cdr3_nt: TGTGCCATCAGTGAGGACAGGGATTCGAGCAATCAGCCCCAGCATTTT
v_call: TRBV2; j_call: TRBJ2-6; clone_size: few; d_call: .; cdr3_aa: CASSTRGSGANVLTF; cdr3_nt: TGTGCCAGCAGTACTCGGGGATCTGGGGCCAACGTCCTGACTTTC
v_call: TRBV2; j_call: TRBJ2-3; clone_size: .; d_call: TRBD1; cdr3_aa: CASSSQGSWGDTQYF; cdr3_nt: TGTGCCAGCAGTTCACAGGGGTCCTGGGGAGATACGCAGTATTTT
v_call: TRBV27; j_call: TRBJ2-5; clone_size: once; d_call: .; cdr3_aa: CASSFRASTETQYF; cdr3_nt: TGTGCCAGCAGTTTCCGAGCCTCCACGGAGACCCAGTACTTC
v_call: TRBV9; j_call: TRBJ2-2; clone_size: once; d_call: .; cdr3_aa: CASSLLPGELFF; cdr3_nt: TGTGCCAGCAGCCTCCTCCCCGGGGAGCTGTTTTTT
v_call: TRBV21-1; j_call: TRBJ2-5; clone_size: .; d_call: .; cdr3_aa: CASSSGQIRETQYF; cdr3_nt: TGTGCCAGCAGCAGCGGACAGATTCGAGAGACCCAGTACTTC
v_call: TRBV5-1; j_call: TRBJ1-2; clone_size: .; d_call: TRBD1; cdr3_aa: CASSGSTGGDYGYTF; cdr3_nt: TGCGCCAGCAGCGGTTCGACAGGGGGCGACTATGGCTACACCTTC